These T cell receptor beta chains were read from a single sample in a study of OX40 agonist ivuxolimab in advanced cancers. Method: immunoSEQ multiplex PCR; TCRdb's copy keeps in-frame clones and lacks some. The sample records some 74,000 clones, under 95% being singletons. Sequencing used CD4+ or CD8+ T cells sorted from blood, obtained in a trial of the OX40 agonist ivuxolimab. These receptors all come from an adult with an advanced solid tumor such as melanoma, head and neck, liver or kidney cancer. Each CDR3 is given with its conserved first and last residue. D genes are given only for firm matches. Size is omitted from some rows. Given values are once, few, many or a class for expanded clones.

V	J	D	size	DNA	CDR3
TRBV9	TRBJ2-2	.	.	TGTGCCAGCAGCGAACTAGCCGCGGGCGGGGAGCTGTTTTTT	CASSELAAGGELFF
TRBV5-4	TRBJ2-5	TRBD2	.	TGTGCCAGCAGCCTTGGGGTAGCGGGGGTCCAAGAGACCCAGTACTTC	CASSLGVAGVQETQYF
TRBV5-1	TRBJ2-3	.	few	TGCGCCAGCGCTGCATATCGTGCAGATACGCAGTATTTT	CASAAYRADTQYF
TRBV6-5	TRBJ1-1	.	.	TGTGCCAGCAGTTCGGGCCTTACCCCTGGGAACACTGAAGCTTTCTTT	CASSSGLTPGNTEAFF
TRBV11-3	TRBJ1-4	.	.	TGTGCCAGCAGCCCGGGGGGACTGAATGAAAAACTGTTTTTT	CASSPGGLNEKLFF
TRBV10-1	TRBJ2-7	TRBD2	.	TGCGCCAGCAGTGACGGGGCTAGCGGGAGCTCCTACGAGCAGTACTTC	CASSDGASGSSYEQYF
TRBV2	TRBJ2-7	.	.	TGTGCCAGCAGTGAAAGGTCAGAGCAGTACTTC	CASSERSEQYF
TRBV19	TRBJ1-4	.	.	TGTGCCAGTAGACCCGGGACCCAAAATGAAAAACTGTTTTTT	CASRPGTQNEKLFF
TRBV9	TRBJ2-7	.	.	TGTGCCAGCAGCGTAGCGGGAGAGTCTTACGAGCAGTACTTC	CASSVAGESYEQYF
TRBV11-3	TRBJ2-1	.	.	TGTGCCAGCAGCTTTATAGCGGATACGAACGTAAATGAGCAGTTCTTC	CASSFIADTNVNEQFF
TRBV29-1	TRBJ1-1	.	.	TGCAGCGTTGCCCGGGGTATGAACGCTGAAGCTTTCTTT	CSVARGMNAEAFF
TRBV6-6	TRBJ2-1	TRBD1	.	TGTGCCAGCAGGCGACAGGGTGGTGAGCAGTTCTTC	CASRRQGGEQFF
TRBV5-1	TRBJ1-1	.	.	TGCGCCAGCAGCCGCGGTTGGGGGCTGAGGACTGAAGCTTTCTTT	CASSRGWGLRTEAFF
TRBV2	TRBJ2-7	TRBD1	.	TGTGCCAGCACCCGGACAGGGGGCAGAGTTGGCTCCTACGAGCAGTACTTC	CASTRTGGRVGSYEQYF
TRBV5-4	TRBJ2-2	.	.	TGTGCCAGCAACAGCCAGAACACCGGGGAGCTGTTTTTT	CASNSQNTGELFF
TRBV5-1	TRBJ2-7	.	.	TGCGCCAGCAGCTTGGACCGGAGTGTGTGGGTGCAGTACTTC	CASSLDRSVWVQYF
TRBV29-1	TRBJ1-1	.	.	TGCAGCGTTGAAGATTCGAATGAAGCTTTCTTT	CSVEDSNEAFF
TRBV18	TRBJ2-5	TRBD1	.	TGTGCCAGCTCACGATCGGGACAGGGTGGGACCCAAGAGACCCAGTACTTC	CASSRSGQGGTQETQYF
TRBV6-1	TRBJ1-5	.	.	TGTGCCACGGATGGGCCAGCCCATTCCGATCAGCCCCAGCATTTT	CATDGPAHSDQPQHF
TRBV7-9	TRBJ2-7	TRBD1	.	TGTGCCAGCAGCACCACAGGGGATCTAGGGCTCGAGCAGTACTTC	CASSTTGDLGLEQYF
TRBV5-1	TRBJ1-2	.	.	TGCGCCAGCAGCTTGGACAGGTCCTTTAACTATGGCTACACCTTC	CASSLDRSFNYGYTF
TRBV6-6	TRBJ2-3	.	.	TGTGCCAGCAGGAGGGCGGAGGGCACAGATACGCAGTATTTT	CASRRAEGTDTQYF
TRBV30	TRBJ2-4	.	.	TGTGCCTGGAGTGTAGGGCTTCCCAAAAACATTCAGTACTTC	CAWSVGLPKNIQYF
TRBV30	TRBJ1-2	.	once	TGTGCCTGGCTCCGTCAGGTGAACTATGGCTACACCTTC	CAWLRQVNYGYTF
TRBV10-2	TRBJ2-2	.	.	TGCGCCAGCGCGGGCACCGGGGAGCTGTTTTTT	CASAGTGELFF
TRBV19	TRBJ1-1	TRBD1	.	TGTGCCAGTAGTACAGGGGGCGGGATGGAAGCTTTCTTT	CASSTGGGMEAFF
TRBV30	TRBJ2-7	.	.	TGTGCCTGGAGTGCGTCTTCCTACGAGCAGTACTTC	CAWSASSYEQYF